The clone carrying this T cell receptor beta chain was found once. There are 15 residues in the CDR3. Trimming took 1 base from V and 4 from J, leaving 14 bases between them. Authors of the study amplified TCR beta CDR3 regions from RNA transcripts. When the TCR CDR3 underwent first-round RT-PCR, the HTBI primer set was used. TCRdb re-derived calls from the multiplex PCR reads in MiXCR, one entry per CDR3 protein. The repertoire has hundreds of thousands of distinct CDR3 sequences, approximately 24% of them found once; the top ten carry approximately 10%. Using 10 ml of fresh peripheral blood, PBMCs were prepared. The data were taken from a study of T cells in Graves' hyperthyroidism and ophthalmopathy. Study overall: Peripheral blood collection took place at initial diagnosis, before any treatment.

The sequenced sample was blood. This chain uses TRBV12-3 or TRBV12-4 with TRBJ2-7, with D tentatively TRBD1 (5 bases). The receptor was isolated from a woman in her twenties or thirties with Graves' ophthalmopathy. The CDR3 coding sequence is TGTGCCAGCAGTTTAGAACCCTCTGGGGCATACGAGCAGTACTTC. This codes for CASSLEPSGAYEQYF.